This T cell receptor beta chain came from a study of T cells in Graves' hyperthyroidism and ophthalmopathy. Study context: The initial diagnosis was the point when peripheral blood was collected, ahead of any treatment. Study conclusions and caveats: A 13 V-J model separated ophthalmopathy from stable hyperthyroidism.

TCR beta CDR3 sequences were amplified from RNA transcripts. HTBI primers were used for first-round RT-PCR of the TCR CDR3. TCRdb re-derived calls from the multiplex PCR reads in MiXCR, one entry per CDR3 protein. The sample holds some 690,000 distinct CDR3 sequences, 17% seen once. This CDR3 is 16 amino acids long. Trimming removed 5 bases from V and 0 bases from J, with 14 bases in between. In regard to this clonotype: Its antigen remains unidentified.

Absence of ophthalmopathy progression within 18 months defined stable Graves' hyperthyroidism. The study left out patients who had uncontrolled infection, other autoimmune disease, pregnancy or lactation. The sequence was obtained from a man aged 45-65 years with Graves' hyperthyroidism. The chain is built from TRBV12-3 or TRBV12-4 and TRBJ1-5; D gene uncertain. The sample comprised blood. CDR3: CASSTPTRFSNQPQHF. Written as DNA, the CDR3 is TGTGCCAGCAGTACTCCCACGAGATTTAGCAATCAGCCCCAGCATTTT.